The next 7 T cell receptor beta chains were all read from a single sample in a study of cytomegalovirus exposure and HLA in healthy donors (dated by TCRdb to between 2016 and 2019). The library was generated by the immunoSEQ multiplex PCR assay. For the multiplex PCR, a mixture combining 60 forward primers for TCR Vbeta segments and 13 reverse primers for TCR Jbeta segments was used. TCRdb holds this immuneACCESS table with in-frame rearrangements only. Some clones are missing; in checked studies, unresolved V genes explain under half, and the rest has no known cause. This sample lists about 150,000 clones; 50% to 75% were detected once. Of the sample, 6% to 8.5% is held by the ten largest clones. The specimen sequenced was PBMCs. These receptors were taken from a woman aged 55-70 years in good health and CMV-seropositive.

V and J are TRBV5-1 and TRBJ2-7; TRBD2 aligns across 9 bases. This CDR3 is 14 amino acids long. Germline V lookup: CDR1 SGHRS, CDR2 YFSETQ. V lost 4 bases, J lost 5 bases, and 7 bases stayed unmatched. In DNA form, the CDR3 reads TGCGCCAGCAGCCTCCTAGCGGGAATCAACGAGCAGTACTTC. Translation gives CASSLLAGINEQYF. Variable domain in full (rest from reference TRBV5-1 and TRBJ2-7): KAGVTQTPRYLIKTRGQQVTLSCSPISGHRSVSWYQQTPGQGLQFLFEYFSETQRNKGNFPGRFSGRQFSNSRSEMNVSTLELGDSALYLCASSLLAGINEQYFGPGTRLTVT.

This clone has more than one count but fewer than ten. The chain carries TRBV28 and TRBJ2-2, with TRBD2 identical over 9 bases. J lost 7 bases, V lost 6 bases, and 9 bases had no gene match. In germline, CDR1 is MDHEN, CDR2 SYDVKM. The CDR3 has 15 residues. The CDR3 protein is CASRELSGSVGELFF. The DNA for the CDR3 is TGTGCCAGCAGGGAACTTAGCGGGAGTGTCGGGGAGCTGTTTTTT.

The gene calls are TRBV21-1 and TRBJ2-7; the DNA was not used to check the table's D call, TRBD2. TRBV21-1 is shown as a pseudogene. This CDR3 contains 16 residues. CDR3 nucleotides: TGTGCCAGCAGTCCAGTAAGTAGCGGGAGTTTAACCGAGCAGTACTTC. Residues: CASSPVSSGSLTEQYF.

The chain couples TRBV5-6 to TRBJ2-1; TRBD2 might be the D (5 bases). Per the germline V gene, CDR1 is SGHDT and CDR2 is YYEEEE. This CDR3 region has 15 residues. Trimming took 6 bases from V and 7 from J, leaving 20 bases between them. Written as DNA, the CDR3 is TGTGCCAGCACATTGGCGGTCCGGGGTGTAAATGAGCAGTTCTTC. Residues: CASTLAVRGVNEQFF.

The chain uses TRBV4-2 and TRBJ2-4; possibly TRBD2 for D (6 bases). The CDR3 spans 15 residues. The germline V gene has CDR1 LGHNA and CDR2 YNFKEQ. The V and J ends lost 0 bases and 7 bases respectively, with 13 bases between them. For the CDR3, the DNA is TGTGCCAGCAGCCAAGATCCCGCAACTAGCAACATTCAGTACTTC. This codes for CASSQDPATSNIQYF.

For the CDR3, the DNA is TGTGCCTGGTTACAGGGGTCCCCCTCCTATGGCTACACCTTC. Translating it yields CAWLQGSPSYGYTF. This rearrangement joins TRBV30 to TRBJ1-2, with 7 bases identical to TRBD1. The CDR3 is 14 residues long. Looked up from germline, CDR1 is GTSNPN and CDR2 is SVGIG (reference sequence). V shed 5 bases, J shed 4 bases, and the junction held 10 bases outside the gene matches.

This clone was counted once. The V call is TRBV9, the J call TRBJ1-1; D remains ambiguous. V lost 0 bases and J lost 5, with 14 bases in between. CDR1 SGDLS and CDR2 YYNGEE come from the germline V gene. The CDR3 is 15 amino acids. CDR3 amino acids: CASSVALSGGTEAFF. DNA of the CDR3: TGTGCCAGCAGCGTAGCCTTGTCGGGAGGGACTGAAGCTTTCTTT.